Following are 18 T cell receptor beta chains from one sample sequenced in a study of identical twins. TCRdb re-called the 5' RACE reads through MiXCR, storing one row per CDR3 protein. The table has roughly 1,500,000 distinct CDR3 sequences, about 30% seen once. Material for sequencing was cord blood. The receptors were sampled from a newborn girl in good health.

The chain has TRBV6-1 and TRBJ1-2; 7 bases line up with TRBD1. In germline, CDR1 is MNHNS, CDR2 SASEGT. Unmatched junction bases numbered 16, after V lost 0 bases and J lost 6 bases. The CDR3 totals 18 residues. The CDR3 DNA follows: TGTGCCAGCAGTGAAGCGGCCGGGACAGCGGGGGGTTTGGATGGCTACACCTTC. Its protein product is CASSEAAGTAGGLDGYTF.

This clonotype was detected ten times or more. The rearrangement links TRBV7-2 to TRBJ2-3; D is perhaps TRBD1 or TRBD2 (5 bases each). Germline V CDR1 and CDR2: SGHTA, FQGNSA. Trimming removed 1 base at V and 2 bases at J, with 13 bases between. This CDR3 contains 16 residues. In DNA, the CDR3 is TGTGCCAGCAGCTTAGGGGGGACGTTGTCCACAGATACGCAGTATTTT. This gives the protein CASSLGGTLSTDTQYF.

This sequence joins TRBV3-1 and TRBJ2-3; 8 nucleotides line up with TRBD2. The CDR3 is 21 amino acids. After removal of 0 bases from V and 0 bases from J, the junction contained 17 bases not matched to a gene. Germline values: CDR1 LGHDT, CDR2 YNNKEL (reference sequence). The chain's CDR3 is CASSQDWAKRERALSTDTQYF. CDR3 coding DNA: TGTGCCAGCAGCCAAGATTGGGCTAAGCGGGAGCGGGCGTTAAGCACAGATACGCAGTATTTT.

This chain connects TRBV3-1 to TRBJ2-3; 10 bases line up with TRBD2. This CDR3 is built from 16 residues. The germline gives CDR1 LGHDT, CDR2 YNNKEL (reference sequence). Unmatched junction bases numbered 11, after V lost 4 bases and J lost 7 bases. The DNA for the CDR3 is TGTGCCAGCAGCCTCCAACTCAGGACTAGCGGACATACGCAGTATTTT. It specifies CASSLQLRTSGHTQYF.

This chain connects TRBV4-1 to TRBJ1-1; maybe TRBD1 (5 bases). Looked up from germline, CDR1 is MGHRA and CDR2 is YSYEKL. The V end was cut by 8 bases, the J end by 3 bases, with 16 bases between. This CDR3 has 14 amino acids. This CDR3 is CASGRGGAYTEAFF. CDR3 DNA: TGCGCCAGCGGCCGCGGAGGGGCCTACACTGAAGCTTTCTTT.

This chain connects TRBV6-2 or TRBV6-3 to TRBJ1-1, with 9 bases fitting TRBD1. CDR3 length equals 18 residues. Per germline, CDR1 MNHEY and CDR2 SVGEGT. V shed 2 bases, J shed 1 base, and the junction held 11 bases outside the gene matches. CDR3 amino acids: CASSYPTGTGSRNTEAFF. The CDR3 DNA reads as TGTGCCAGCAGTTACCCGACGGGGACAGGGAGTCGGAACACTGAAGCTTTCTTT.

Regarding this clonotype: The junction departs from germline at one end; a sequencing error may be responsible. The J gene is TRBJ2-1, the V gene TRBV7-7, with D perhaps matching TRBD1 or TRBD2 (6 bases each). This CDR3 has 15 residues. Germline V CDR1 and CDR2: SSHAT, FNYEAQ (reference sequence). The CDR3 sequence is CASSLAQGGINEQFF. CDR3 in DNA: TGTGCTAGCAGCTTAGCTCAAGGGGGGATCAATGAGCAGTTCTTC.

J is TRBJ2-4 and V is TRBV20-1; D perhaps matches TRBD1 (6 bases). The end of the DNA is better explained by TRBJ2-7, so the J call may be wrong. CDR3 length equals 13 residues. Germline CDR1 and CDR2: DFQATT and SNEGSKA (reference sequence). The CDR3 reads CSAKGTTGYEQYF. In DNA form, the CDR3 reads TGCAGTGCTAAGGGGACAACGGGGTACGAGCAGTACTTC.

The genes are TRBV30 and TRBJ1-2; 7 bases line up with TRBD1. The CDR3 contains 12 residues. CDR1 and CDR2 from the germline V gene are GTSNPN and SVGIG (reference sequence). V trimming: 2 bases; J trimming: 4 bases; junction bases outside the gene matches: 1. CDR3: CAWSRGPYGYTF. The CDR3, as DNA: TGTGCCTGGAGTAGGGGGCCCTATGGCTACACCTTC.

Only a few counts were recorded for this clonotype. V gene TRBV3-1 combines with J gene TRBJ1-4; a weak D match, TRBD1 (5 bases). V shed 3 bases and J shed 11 bases, with 13 bases lying between them. Germline V CDR1 and CDR2: LGHDT, YNNKEL (reference sequence). This CDR3 is 13 amino acids long. Written as DNA, the CDR3 is TGTGCCAGCAGCCAGCAGGGCGGGGGGAAACTGTTTTTT. Amino acid sequence: CASSQQGGGKLFF.

The J gene is TRBJ2-1, the V gene TRBV27; either TRBD1 or TRBD2 may fit D (5 bases each). The V gene's germline CDR1 is MNHEY and CDR2 SMNVEV (reference sequence). V was shortened by 2 bases and J by 10 bases, with 18 bases between the two germline ends. The CDR3 covers 15 residues. The CDR3 reads CASSLHHSAGREQFF. The CDR3 nucleotides read TGTGCCAGCAGTTTACACCACTCGGCAGGGAGAGAGCAGTTCTTC.

The chain links TRBV5-5 to TRBJ2-3; D possibly corresponds to TRBD1 (5 bases). CDR3 length: 16 amino acids. V gave up 3 bases and J gave up 2 bases, with 16 bases separating them. Germline CDR1 is SGHKS and CDR2 is YYEKEE (reference sequence). As DNA, the CDR3 is TGTGCCAGCAGCTCCTACAGGATAAGGACCACAGATACGCAGTATTTT. Its protein is CASSSYRIRTTDTQYF.

The V call is TRBV20-1, the J call TRBJ2-1, with D perhaps TRBD2 (5 bases). Matching the DNA end better, TRBJ2-7 makes the J call doubtful. This CDR3 has 13 residues. The germline V gene encodes CDR1 DFQATT and CDR2 SNEGSKA (reference sequence). The CDR3 is CSAKAGELNEQYF. As DNA, the CDR3 is TGCAGTGCTAAGGCGGGTGAGCTGAATGAGCAGTACTTC.

The rearrangement links TRBV5-6 to TRBJ1-4; D unclear. The CDR3 length is 12 residues. V was trimmed by 3 bases and J by 15 bases, leaving 15 bases between them. In germline, CDR1 is SGHDT, CDR2 YYEEEE. This CDR3 reads CASSSYGMRVFF. The CDR3 region has the DNA TGTGCCAGCAGCTCTTACGGGATGAGGGTGTTTTTT.

The gene calls are TRBV15 and TRBJ1-1; no clear D. The V end lost 2 bases, the J end lost 5 bases, and 12 bases lay between the germline ends. This CDR3 region has 14 residues. Germline V CDR1 and CDR2: LNHNV, YYDKDF (reference sequence). CDR3 bases: TGTGCCACCAGCAGATACGGGGTCGGGACTGAAGCTTTCTTT. Its protein is CATSRYGVGTEAFF.

On this clonotype itself: It may be a read error: a sequence one base away is much more abundant. V gene TRBV20-1 combines with J gene TRBJ2-5, with D perhaps matching TRBD2 (6 bases). Germline V gives CDR1 DFQATT, CDR2 SNEGSKA (reference sequence). V was pared by 5 bases and J by 11 bases, with 21 bases between. CDR3 length: 13 residues. CDR3 coding DNA: TGCAGTGCTTTGGCGCCGGGAGACAGACAGCAGTACTTC. This codes for CSALAPGDRQQYF.

The genes are TRBV7-2 and TRBJ1-3; the D gene is possibly TRBD1 (5 bases). This CDR3 is built from 18 residues. From germline, CDR1 is SGHTA and CDR2 FQGNSA. V lost 5 bases to trimming and J lost 0 bases, with 20 bases between them. This CDR3 is CASSIGSLGAFSGNTIYF. The CDR3 nucleotides read TGTGCCAGCAGCATCGGGTCCCTCGGGGCCTTCTCTGGAAACACCATATATTTT.

The rearrangement links TRBV12-3 or TRBV12-4 to TRBJ2-7; maybe TRBD2 (6 bases). V was pared by 5 bases and J by 3 bases, with 17 bases between. This CDR3 contains 15 residues. The DNA of the CDR3 is TGTGCCAGCAGTACCCGACAGCGGGCTATCTACGAGCAGTACTTC. Translating gives CASSTRQRAIYEQYF.